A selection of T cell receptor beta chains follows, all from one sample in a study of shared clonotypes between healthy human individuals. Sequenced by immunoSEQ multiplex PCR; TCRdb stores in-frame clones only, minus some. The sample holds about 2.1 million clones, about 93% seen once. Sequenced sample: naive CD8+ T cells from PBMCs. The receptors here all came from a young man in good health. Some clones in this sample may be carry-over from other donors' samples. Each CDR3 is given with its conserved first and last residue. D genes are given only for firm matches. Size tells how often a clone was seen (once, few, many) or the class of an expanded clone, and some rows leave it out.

CDR3nt: TGCGCCAGCAGCTTGGGAGCGGCGAGCACAGATACGCAGTATTTT; CDR3aa: CASSLGAASTDTQYF; len: 15; v_gene: TRBV5-1; abundance: NA; j_gene: TRBJ2-3; d_gene: NA
CDR3nt: TGTGCCAGCAGTTTGGGACTAGCGGGAGGGACCTATGGCGGGGAGCTGTTTTTT; CDR3aa: CASSLGLAGGTYGGELFF; len: 18; v_gene: TRBV27; abundance: NA; j_gene: TRBJ2-2; d_gene: TRBD2
CDR3nt: TGTGCCAGAAGCTTCGGGACAGGGGGTACTGAGCAGTACTTC; CDR3aa: CARSFGTGGTEQYF; len: 14; v_gene: TRBV5-3; abundance: NA; j_gene: TRBJ2-7; d_gene: TRBD1
CDR3nt: TGTGCCAGCAGGGGGGGGACAGGAAAATCTGAAGCTTTCTTT; CDR3aa: CASRGGTGKSEAFF; len: 14; v_gene: TRBV28; abundance: once; j_gene: TRBJ1-1; d_gene: TRBD1
CDR3nt: TGTGCCACCGGAACGACAGGGGTCGACTCCGAAGCTTTCTTT; CDR3aa: CATGTTGVDSEAFF; len: 14; v_gene: TRBV5-4; abundance: NA; j_gene: TRBJ1-1; d_gene: TRBD1
CDR3nt: TGTGCCAGCAGCCAACACAGGGGGCATGGCAATCAGCCCCAGCATTTT; CDR3aa: CASSQHRGHGNQPQHF; len: 16; v_gene: TRBV7-2; abundance: NA; j_gene: TRBJ1-5; d_gene: TRBD1
CDR3nt: TGCGCCAGCAGATACTTAGTAGGAGCTTTCTTT; CDR3aa: CASRYLVGAFF; len: 11; v_gene: TRBV10-1; abundance: NA; j_gene: TRBJ1-1; d_gene: NA
CDR3nt: TGTGCCAGCAGCTTAGGGGGAAAAGACTGGGCCACTATCCGGCCCCAGCATTTT; CDR3aa: CASSLGGKDWATIRPQHF; len: 18; v_gene: TRBV7-8; abundance: once; j_gene: TRBJ1-5; d_gene: NA
CDR3nt: TGTGCCAGCAGCTTAGCGGCTAGTATAGATACGCAGTATTTT; CDR3aa: CASSLAASIDTQYF; len: 14; v_gene: TRBV7-9; abundance: NA; j_gene: TRBJ2-3; d_gene: NA
CDR3nt: TGTGCCTGGACCGGGACAGGGGGCTATGGCTACACCTTC; CDR3aa: CAWTGTGGYGYTF; len: 13; v_gene: TRBV30; abundance: NA; j_gene: TRBJ1-2; d_gene: TRBD1
CDR3nt: TGCGCCAGCAGCGCAACACCCGGGGGGAGGAGTAATGGCTACACCTTC; CDR3aa: CASSATPGGRSNGYTF; len: 16; v_gene: TRBV5-1; abundance: NA; j_gene: TRBJ1-2; d_gene: NA
CDR3nt: TGTGCCAGCTCACCGACTAGCGGGAGCTCCGGCTACGAGCAGTACTTC; CDR3aa: CASSPTSGSSGYEQYF; len: 16; v_gene: TRBV18; abundance: NA; j_gene: TRBJ2-7; d_gene: TRBD2
CDR3nt: TGTGCCAGCAGCTTACGTGGTACCTACAATGAGCAGTTCTTC; CDR3aa: CASSLRGTYNEQFF; len: 14; v_gene: TRBV7-9; abundance: NA; j_gene: TRBJ2-1; d_gene: NA
CDR3nt: TGTGCCAGCAGCCCCAGAGGGGACCGCACCGGGGAGCTGTTTTTT; CDR3aa: CASSPRGDRTGELFF; len: 15; v_gene: TRBV13; abundance: NA; j_gene: TRBJ2-2; d_gene: NA
CDR3nt: TGTGCCAGCAGCGTAGGGGGGTCAACTAATGAAAAACTGTTTTTT; CDR3aa: CASSVGGSTNEKLFF; len: 15; v_gene: TRBV9; abundance: few; j_gene: TRBJ1-4; d_gene: NA
CDR3nt: TGTGCCAGCGGGCGGGACAGGCGCTCTGGGGCCAACGTCCTGACTTTC; CDR3aa: CASGRDRRSGANVLTF; len: 16; v_gene: TRBV2; abundance: NA; j_gene: TRBJ2-6; d_gene: TRBD1
CDR3nt: TGTGCCAGCAGCTTGTCAGCTCGAATCCAAAACATTCAGTACTTC; CDR3aa: CASSLSARIQNIQYF; len: 15; v_gene: TRBV7-9; abundance: NA; j_gene: TRBJ2-4; d_gene: NA
CDR3nt: TGTGCCAGCAGCGGGGACAGGGCCTACGAGCAGTACTTC; CDR3aa: CASSGDRAYEQYF; len: 13; v_gene: TRBV7-9; abundance: NA; j_gene: TRBJ2-7; d_gene: TRBD1
CDR3nt: TGCGCCAGCAGCTTGGCCAGGGACCGAAAAGAAGCTTTCTTT; CDR3aa: CASSLARDRKEAFF; len: 14; v_gene: TRBV5-1; abundance: NA; j_gene: TRBJ1-1; d_gene: NA
CDR3nt: TGCGCCAGCAGCCAAGATCGGGCGGAAGAATATGGCTACACCTTC; CDR3aa: CASSQDRAEEYGYTF; len: 15; v_gene: TRBV4-3; abundance: NA; j_gene: TRBJ1-2; d_gene: NA
CDR3nt: TGTGCCAGCAATGCCCGGGTTGGAGGCATTCAGTACTTC; CDR3aa: CASNARVGGIQYF; len: 13; v_gene: TRBV28; abundance: NA; j_gene: TRBJ2-4; d_gene: NA
CDR3nt: TGTGCCAGCAGTTACCGAAACCCCATGGAGGGCTACACCTTC; CDR3aa: CASSYRNPMEGYTF; len: 14; v_gene: TRBV6-5; abundance: NA; j_gene: TRBJ1-2; d_gene: NA
CDR3nt: TGTGCCAGCAGTTACTCAACAGGGCACAAATCCTACGAGCAGTACTTC; CDR3aa: CASSYSTGHKSYEQYF; len: 16; v_gene: TRBV6-5; abundance: NA; j_gene: TRBJ2-7; d_gene: NA
CDR3nt: TGTGCCAGCAGCTTGGACAGAAATCAGCCCCAGCATTTT; CDR3aa: CASSLDRNQPQHF; len: 13; v_gene: TRBV7-9; abundance: NA; j_gene: TRBJ1-5; d_gene: NA
CDR3nt: TGTGCCAGCAGCGTAGCTGGACAGGGGCAAGGCTACACCTTC; CDR3aa: CASSVAGQGQGYTF; len: 14; v_gene: TRBV9; abundance: few; j_gene: TRBJ1-2; d_gene: TRBD1
CDR3nt: TGTGCCAGCAGCATTCCCCAGCGGGAAGTCATGGGTGGAGCAGATACGCAGTATTTT; CDR3aa: CASSIPQREVMGGADTQYF; len: 19; v_gene: TRBV9; abundance: NA; j_gene: TRBJ2-3; d_gene: TRBD2
CDR3nt: TGCGCCAGCAGCCTTGCGGGGGATGAAGAGACCCAGTACTTC; CDR3aa: CASSLAGDEETQYF; len: 14; v_gene: TRBV4-1; abundance: NA; j_gene: TRBJ2-5; d_gene: TRBD2
CDR3nt: TGCGCCAGCAGCTTGGTGGGGACAGGGGCACTTAATGAAAAACTGTTTTTT; CDR3aa: CASSLVGTGALNEKLFF; len: 17; v_gene: TRBV5-1; abundance: NA; j_gene: TRBJ1-4; d_gene: TRBD1
CDR3nt: TGCGCCAGCAGCCGGGGAAGATTCAGCTCCTACAATGAGCAGTTCTTC; CDR3aa: CASSRGRFSSYNEQFF; len: 16; v_gene: TRBV4-3; abundance: once; j_gene: TRBJ2-1; d_gene: NA
CDR3nt: TGTGCCAGCAGGGGGGAAAATGAGCAGTTCTTC; CDR3aa: CASRGENEQFF; len: 11; v_gene: TRBV5-4; abundance: once; j_gene: TRBJ2-1; d_gene: NA
CDR3nt: TGCGCCAGGCCCCCCGGGACAGGGGGGGATCAGCCCCAGCATTTT; CDR3aa: CARPPGTGGDQPQHF; len: 15; v_gene: TRBV10-1; abundance: NA; j_gene: TRBJ1-5; d_gene: TRBD1
CDR3nt: TGTGCCAGCAGCTCCGGGGGACAGGATCAGCCCCAGCATTTT; CDR3aa: CASSSGGQDQPQHF; len: 14; v_gene: TRBV7-9; abundance: few; j_gene: TRBJ1-5; d_gene: TRBD1
CDR3nt: TGTGCCAGCAGTTACTCGACAGGGGAAAGTCCCGGGGAGCTGTTTTTT; CDR3aa: CASSYSTGESPGELFF; len: 16; v_gene: TRBV6-5; abundance: NA; j_gene: TRBJ2-2; d_gene: TRBD1
CDR3nt: TGTGCCTGGAAACAAGAGACCCAGTACTTC; CDR3aa: CAWKQETQYF; len: 10; v_gene: TRBV30; abundance: NA; j_gene: TRBJ2-5; d_gene: NA
CDR3nt: TGTGCCAGCAGCTTAGGGGTACGGTACGAGCAGTACTTC; CDR3aa: CASSLGVRYEQYF; len: 13; v_gene: TRBV11-2; abundance: NA; j_gene: TRBJ2-7; d_gene: NA
CDR3nt: TGTGCCAGTAACAACAGGGGGCTGGAAGAGACCCAGTACTTC; CDR3aa: CASNNRGLEETQYF; len: 14; v_gene: TRBV19; abundance: NA; j_gene: TRBJ2-5; d_gene: TRBD1
CDR3nt: TGTGCCAGCAGTTCTTGGGACAAAGCCTACGAGCAGTACTTC; CDR3aa: CASSSWDKAYEQYF; len: 14; v_gene: TRBV27; abundance: NA; j_gene: TRBJ2-7; d_gene: NA
CDR3nt: TGTGCCAGCAGCTTGGGCGGTGCAGCTCCTAACTATGGCTACACCTTC; CDR3aa: CASSLGGAAPNYGYTF; len: 16; v_gene: TRBV11-2; abundance: NA; j_gene: TRBJ1-2; d_gene: NA
CDR3nt: TGTGCCAGCAGCTTAAGGGCTAGCTCCTACAATGAGCAGTTCTTC; CDR3aa: CASSLRASSYNEQFF; len: 15; v_gene: TRBV7-7; abundance: NA; j_gene: TRBJ2-1; d_gene: NA
CDR3nt: TGTGCCAGCAGTGATCCGACGGTCTCGAGCACCGGGGAGCTGTTTTTT; CDR3aa: CASSDPTVSSTGELFF; len: 16; v_gene: TRBV25-1; abundance: NA; j_gene: TRBJ2-2; d_gene: NA
CDR3nt: TGTGCCAGCAGCACGGGGACTAGCGCCTACAATGAGCAGTTCTTC; CDR3aa: CASSTGTSAYNEQFF; len: 15; v_gene: TRBV7-9; abundance: NA; j_gene: TRBJ2-1; d_gene: TRBD2
CDR3nt: TGCAGCGCCAACCTCCGGGACGGCACCTACGAGCAGTACTTC; CDR3aa: CSANLRDGTYEQYF; len: 14; v_gene: TRBV29-1; abundance: NA; j_gene: TRBJ2-7; d_gene: NA
CDR3nt: TGTGCCAGCAGCTTAGTACCCAGGCGCGGGAGGGAGACCCAGTACTTC; CDR3aa: CASSLVPRRGRETQYF; len: 16; v_gene: TRBV11-2; abundance: NA; j_gene: TRBJ2-5; d_gene: TRBD2
CDR3nt: TGCAGCGTTGAAGACCCGGGCCGGAGGAGCGAGCAGTACTTC; CDR3aa: CSVEDPGRRSEQYF; len: 14; v_gene: TRBV29-1; abundance: NA; j_gene: TRBJ2-7; d_gene: NA
CDR3nt: TGTGCCAGCAGCGTGCTAGCGGGAGGGCCTTACGAGCAGTACTTC; CDR3aa: CASSVLAGGPYEQYF; len: 15; v_gene: TRBV9; abundance: NA; j_gene: TRBJ2-7; d_gene: TRBD2
CDR3nt: TGTGCCAGTAGGCAGGGGGGTTTGGCTGAAGCTTTCTTT; CDR3aa: CASRQGGLAEAFF; len: 13; v_gene: TRBV19; abundance: NA; j_gene: TRBJ1-1; d_gene: TRBD1
CDR3nt: TGTGCCAGCAGCTTGGACTTACGGGACAACACTGAAGCTTTCTTT; CDR3aa: CASSLDLRDNTEAFF; len: 15; v_gene: TRBV7-8; abundance: NA; j_gene: TRBJ1-1; d_gene: NA
CDR3nt: TGTGCCAGCAGCTTAGCGACTAGCGGGAGGGATAGCCACTACGAGCAGTACTTC; CDR3aa: CASSLATSGRDSHYEQYF; len: 18; v_gene: TRBV7-2; abundance: NA; j_gene: TRBJ2-7; d_gene: TRBD2
CDR3nt: TGCGCCAGCAGTGAGTCGGGACAGGGACAAGAGACCCAGTACTTC; CDR3aa: CASSESGQGQETQYF; len: 15; v_gene: TRBV10-1; abundance: NA; j_gene: TRBJ2-5; d_gene: TRBD1
CDR3nt: TGTGCCACCAGCAGAGTCCAATGGGAGACCCAGTACTTC; CDR3aa: CATSRVQWETQYF; len: 13; v_gene: TRBV15; abundance: NA; j_gene: TRBJ2-5; d_gene: NA
CDR3nt: TGTGCCAGCACTTCAATCACGAACACCGGGGAGCTGTTTTTT; CDR3aa: CASTSITNTGELFF; len: 14; v_gene: TRBV6-5; abundance: NA; j_gene: TRBJ2-2; d_gene: NA
CDR3nt: TGCGCCAGCTCCGACAGGGGGCATGAAAAACTGTTTTTT; CDR3aa: CASSDRGHEKLFF; len: 13; v_gene: TRBV5-1; abundance: NA; j_gene: TRBJ1-4; d_gene: TRBD1
CDR3nt: TGTGCCAGCAGTTCCGCAGACCGGGACAGGGCCGTTAACGGTGGCTACACCTTC; CDR3aa: CASSSADRDRAVNGGYTF; len: 18; v_gene: TRBV27; abundance: NA; j_gene: TRBJ1-2; d_gene: TRBD1
CDR3nt: TGTGCCAGCAGCTTAGGCAGGGCCCGCACCGGGGAGCTGTTTTTT; CDR3aa: CASSLGRARTGELFF; len: 15; v_gene: TRBV5-6; abundance: NA; j_gene: TRBJ2-2; d_gene: NA
CDR3nt: TGTGCCAGCAGGGTCCAAGTGAACACCGGGGAGCTGTTTTTT; CDR3aa: CASRVQVNTGELFF; len: 14; v_gene: TRBV2; abundance: NA; j_gene: TRBJ2-2; d_gene: NA